This TCR beta chain emerged from a study of shared clonotypes between healthy human individuals. Study context: The people who gave samples were a couple of women and a few men aged 18 to 49. Study results and limitations: Unshared clonotypes carried lower generation probabilities than those common to all four donors.

The assay was carried out at the deep level. Each sorted subset replicate got 200 ng genomic DNA, about 33,000 genomes. Assay used: immunoSEQ multiplex PCR; TCRdb lists only in-frame clones, some missing. The table lists 2 million to 2.5 million clones, about 92% of them singletons, with around 0.4% in the top ten. V shed 4 bases, J shed 2 bases, and the junction held 2 bases outside the gene matches. Germline loops: CDR1 LNHDA, CDR2 SQIVND (reference sequence). CDR3 length equals 15 residues. Remarks on this clone: Its specificity is unknown.

The sample comprised naive CD4+ T cells from PBMCs. Subset in this sample: CD45RA+ positively selected. This chain connects TRBV19 to TRBJ2-5; 12 bases agree with TRBD2. The receptor comes from a man between 18 and 29 years old in good health. Some clones in this sample may be carry-over from other donors' samples. For the CDR3, the DNA is TGTGCCAGTAGTACTAGCGGGAGGGGTCAAGAGACCCAGTACTTC. Its protein product is CASSTSGRGQETQYF.